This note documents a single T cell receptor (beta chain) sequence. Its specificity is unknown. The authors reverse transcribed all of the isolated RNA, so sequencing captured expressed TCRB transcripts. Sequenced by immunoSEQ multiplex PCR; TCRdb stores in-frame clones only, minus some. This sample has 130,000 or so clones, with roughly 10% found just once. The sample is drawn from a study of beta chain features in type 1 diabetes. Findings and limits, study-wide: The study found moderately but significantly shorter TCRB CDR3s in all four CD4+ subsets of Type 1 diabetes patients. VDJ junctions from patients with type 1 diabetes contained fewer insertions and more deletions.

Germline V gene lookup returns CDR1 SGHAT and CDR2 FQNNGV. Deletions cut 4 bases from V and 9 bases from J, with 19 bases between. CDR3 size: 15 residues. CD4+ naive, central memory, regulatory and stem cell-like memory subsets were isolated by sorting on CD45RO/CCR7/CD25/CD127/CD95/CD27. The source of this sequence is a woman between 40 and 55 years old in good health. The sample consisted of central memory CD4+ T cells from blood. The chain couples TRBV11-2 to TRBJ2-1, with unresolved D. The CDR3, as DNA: TGTGCCAGCAGCTCCTCCTCCCTAGGCGCGACTGAGCAGTTCTTC. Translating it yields CASSSSSLGATEQFF.